The 23 T cell receptor beta chains given below trace back to one sample, sequenced in a study of T cell responses to AZD1222 COVID-19 vaccine. Assay used: immunoSEQ multiplex PCR; TCRdb lists only in-frame clones, some missing. The sample holds 150,000 or so clones; about 91% are singletons and the top ten take 1.4% to 1.5%. The specimen comprised peripheral blood, sampled on day 0 of AZD1222 vaccination. The source of these receptors is an adult in good health.

The rearrangement links TRBV9 to TRBJ2-1; D is perhaps TRBD1 (5 bases). CDR1 and CDR2 from the germline V gene are SGDLS and YYNGEE. This CDR3 has 16 amino acids. V lost 0 bases and J 2 bases, leaving 12 bases between the germline ends. Written as DNA, the CDR3 is TGTGCCAGCAGCGTAGCACCCAGGGCCGCCTACAATGAGCAGTTCTTC. It specifies CASSVAPRAAYNEQFF.

The gene calls are TRBV7-8 and TRBJ1-4; D is unresolved. The V end was cut by 5 bases, the J end by 10 bases, with 11 bases between. In germline, CDR1 is SGHVS, CDR2 FQNEAQ. The CDR3 covers 12 residues. The CDR3 sequence: CASSPPSAKLFF. The CDR3 nucleotides are TGTGCCAGCAGCCCCCCGTCCGCAAAACTGTTTTTT.

The CDR3 is CASSDRGGREKLFF. Here the CDR3 DNA reads TGTGCCAGCAGTGACCGAGGAGGAAGGGAAAAACTGTTTTTT. V is TRBV2 and J is TRBJ1-4, with D unresolved. V shed 3 bases and J shed 8 bases, with 13 bases lying between them. The CDR3 covers 14 residues. Per the germline V gene, CDR1 is SNHLY and CDR2 is FYNNEI.

The rearrangement joins TRBV7-9 to TRBJ2-1, with 13 bases fitting TRBD2. Germline-derived CDR1 and CDR2 are SEHNR and FQNEAQ (reference sequence). This CDR3 is built from 17 residues. Trimming removed 5 bases from V and 0 bases from J; junction bases left unmatched: 4. The CDR3 loop reads CASSPGLAGSSYNEQFF. CDR3 in DNA: TGTGCCAGCAGCCCGGGACTAGCGGGGAGCTCCTACAATGAGCAGTTCTTC.

The J gene is TRBJ2-7, the V gene TRBV7-2, with TRBD2 identical over 8 bases. CDR3 length: 17 amino acids. V was pared by 4 bases and J by 2 bases, with 13 bases of the junction left unmatched. The germline CDR1 and CDR2 sequences are SGHTA and FQGNSA. The DNA for the CDR3 is TGTGCCAGCAGCTCCGCCGTGGGGGCGGGAGGAACCTACGAGCAGTACTTC. Its protein is CASSSAVGAGGTYEQYF.

The rearrangement uses TRBV3-1 (or the pseudogene TRBV3-2) and TRBJ2-5; weak D call: TRBD1 (6 bases). V shed 0 bases and J shed 7 bases, with 21 bases lying between them. Germline V gene data show CDR1 as LGHDT and CDR2 as YNNKEL (reference sequence). This CDR3 has 17 amino acids. CDR3 region: CASSQDATDWGPGTQYF. CDR3 nucleotide sequence: TGTGCCAGCAGCCAAGATGCGACCGACTGGGGGCCCGGGACCCAGTACTTC.

The chain is built from TRBV3-1 (or the pseudogene TRBV3-2) and TRBJ1-2; D ambiguous. Germline CDR1 and CDR2: LGHDT and YNNKEL (reference sequence). The CDR3 loop spans 16 amino acids. The V gene lost 2 bases and the J gene lost 0 bases, with 13 bases spanning the gap. The CDR3 bases are TGTGCCAGCAGCCAAAGGTTGACTGCCTCTAACTATGGCTACACCTTC. Its protein is CASSQRLTASNYGYTF.

V and J are TRBV11-2 and TRBJ2-2, with a weak D call TRBD1 (5 bases). The germline V gene encodes CDR1 SGHAT and CDR2 FQNNGV. The CDR3 consists of 14 residues. V shed 4 bases and J shed 5 bases, with 11 bases lying between them. CDR3 loop: CASSSDRQTGELFF. In DNA form, the CDR3 reads TGTGCCAGCAGCTCGGACCGACAGACCGGGGAGCTGTTTTTT.

V usage is TRBV18 and J usage is TRBJ1-3; D remains unclear. Germline-derived CDR1 and CDR2 are KGHSH and LQKENI. V lost 2 bases to trimming and J lost 4 bases, with 18 bases between them. The CDR3 is 17 amino acids. The CDR3 DNA reads as TGTGCCAGCTCACCAGTAGCGAAGGCCGCTGGGGGAAACACCATATATTTT. Protein product: CASSPVAKAAGGNTIYF.

This chain joins TRBV2 and TRBJ2-7; D unclear. Germline CDR1 reads SNHLY; CDR2 reads FYNNEI. This CDR3 contains 15 residues. The ends were cut back, 1 base at V and 3 bases at J, with 13 bases in the middle. CDR3 in DNA: TGTGCCAGCAGTGAAGGTATCTTCAAGGGCTACGAGCAGTACTTC. It translates to CASSEGIFKGYEQYF. The variable domain in full, with the rest retrieved from reference TRBV2 and TRBJ2-7, is EPEVTQTPSHQVTQMGQEVILRCVPISNHLYFYWYRQILGQKVEFLVSFYNNEISEKSEIFDDQFSVERPDGSNFTLKIRSTKLEDSAMYFCASSEGIFKGYEQYFGPGTRLTVT.

The CDR3 nucleotides are TGTGCCAGCAGCCGGGTAACGAACACCGGGGAGCTGTTTTTT. Translating it yields CASSRVTNTGELFF. The V and J genes are TRBV9 and TRBJ2-2; D is undetermined. CDR1 is SGDLS, CDR2 YYNGEE, per germline. The ends were cut back, 4 bases at V and 0 bases at J, with 7 bases in the middle. The CDR3 sequence is 14 residues long.

This chain links TRBV6-4 with TRBJ2-1, with TRBD2 matching 7 bases. CDR3 size: 13 residues. The V segment lost 2 bases and the J segment 10 bases; nucleotides outside the gene matches: 5. Germline assignment: CDR1 MRHNA and CDR2 SNTAGT. The CDR3 bases are TGTGCCAGCAGTGACGGATCAGCGGGAGAGCAGTTCTTC. Protein sequence: CASSDGSAGEQFF.

This clone appeared once. This chain connects TRBV19 to TRBJ1-4, with unresolved D. With 1 base removed from V and 8 bases from J, the gap between germline ends came to 8 bases. The CDR3 is made up of 13 amino acids. Per the germline V gene, CDR1 is LNHDA and CDR2 is SQIVND (reference sequence). The CDR3 nucleotides read TGTGCCAGTAGTATAGGTTCGGAAGAAAAACTGTTTTTT. This sequence encodes CASSIGSEEKLFF.

This rearrangement joins TRBV5-4 to TRBJ2-7; 11 nucleotides agree with TRBD2. V lost 5 bases and J lost 2; bases outside the gene matches: 3. Per the germline V gene, CDR1 is SGHNT and CDR2 is YYREEE (reference sequence). The CDR3 length is 14 residues. The CDR3 sequence is CASSGTSGPYEQYF. CDR3 DNA: TGTGCCAGCAGTGGGACTAGCGGTCCCTACGAGCAGTACTTC. Full variable domain (remainder filled in from reference TRBV5-4 and TRBJ2-7): ETGVTQSPTHLIKTRGQQVTLRCSSQSGHNTVSWYQQALGQGPQFIFQYYREEENGRGNFPPRFSGLQFPNYSSELNVNALELDDSALYLCASSGTSGPYEQYFGPGTRLTVT.

The chain joins TRBV2 to TRBJ1-4, with 9 bases fitting TRBD1. J was trimmed by 8 bases and V by 6 bases; bases with no gene match: 10. Germline V gives CDR1 SNHLY, CDR2 FYNNEI. This CDR3 is built from 15 residues. For the CDR3, the DNA is TGTGCCAGCAGCCGGCGGGACAGGGATTGGGAAAAACTGTTTTTT. It is translated as CASSRRDRDWEKLFF.

The rearrangement joins TRBV6-5 to TRBJ2-7, with D unclear. The CDR3 runs to 15 residues. V was trimmed by 0 bases and J by 2 bases, leaving 11 bases between them. Looked up from germline, CDR1 is MNHEY and CDR2 is SVGAGI. CDR3 loop: CASSYSLASTYEQYF. CDR3 nucleotide sequence: TGTGCCAGCAGTTACTCTCTGGCATCGACCTACGAGCAGTACTTC.

The chain uses TRBV5-1 and TRBJ2-7; D is possibly TRBD1 or TRBD2 (6 bases each). With 0 bases removed from V and 5 bases from J, the gap between germline ends came to 15 bases. The CDR3 has 15 amino acids. Looked up from germline, CDR1 is SGHRS and CDR2 is YFSETQ. DNA for the CDR3: TGCGCCAGCAGCTTGGCCGAGGGGGGACCCCACGAGCAGTACTTC. Translated: CASSLAEGGPHEQYF.

This clone was counted once. The genes are TRBV6-6 and TRBJ2-3; 10 nucleotides match TRBD2. Germline V CDR1 and CDR2: MNHNY, SVGAGI (reference sequence). V shed 5 bases and J 0 bases; nucleotides not matched to a gene: 5. CDR3 size: 16 residues. The CDR3 DNA reads TGTGCCAGCAGTCGGACTAGCGGTTCTAGCACAGATACGCAGTATTTT. Protein sequence: CASSRTSGSSTDTQYF.

The chain has TRBV6-6 and TRBJ1-1; possible D gene TRBD1, 5 bases. V was trimmed by 6 bases and J by 1 base, leaving 9 bases between them. Germline V lookup: CDR1 MNHNY, CDR2 SVGAGI (reference sequence). CDR3 length: 13 residues. The CDR3 DNA sequence: TGTGCCAGCAGCTTACAGGAGAACACTGAAGCTTTCTTT. Amino acids: CASSLQENTEAFF.

This chain uses TRBV29-1 with TRBJ2-1; TRBD2 agrees at 7 bases. CDR1 and CDR2 from the germline V gene are SQVTM and ANQGSEA. CDR3 length: 14 residues. Trimming removed 7 bases from V and 9 bases from J; junction bases left unmatched: 15. The CDR3 sequence is CSADSTSRRSEQFF. The CDR3 region has the DNA TGCAGCGCCGACTCGACTAGCAGGAGGAGTGAGCAGTTCTTC.

The chain uses TRBV28 and TRBJ2-6; the D gene is possibly TRBD1 (6 bases). The CDR3 spans 15 residues. The V and J ends lost 2 bases and 2 bases respectively, with 7 bases between them. CDR1 is MDHEN, CDR2 SYDVKM, per germline. The DNA for the CDR3 is TGTGCCAGCAGTTTAGGGGGCGCTGGGGCCAACGTCCTGACTTTC. Protein product: CASSLGGAGANVLTF.

The chain recombines TRBV10-1 with TRBJ2-2; D may be TRBD2 (6 bases). Germline assignment: CDR1 WNHNN and CDR2 SYGVQD (reference sequence). V was shortened by 3 bases and J by 8 bases, with 13 bases between the two germline ends. This CDR3 is 14 amino acids long. In nucleotides, the CDR3 is TGCGCCAGCAGTGAATCGGGGGAAGAAGGGGAGCTGTTTTTT. Translation gives CASSESGEEGELFF.

The chain is built from TRBV30 and TRBJ2-3; the D is unclear. The CDR3 loop spans 14 amino acids. V shed 0 bases and J shed 2 bases, with 9 bases lying between them. CDR1 GTSNPN and CDR2 SVGIG come from the germline V gene (reference sequence). The CDR3 protein is CAWSVGQTTDTQYF. CDR3 sequence (DNA): TGTGCCTGGAGTGTTGGGCAGACCACAGATACGCAGTATTTT.